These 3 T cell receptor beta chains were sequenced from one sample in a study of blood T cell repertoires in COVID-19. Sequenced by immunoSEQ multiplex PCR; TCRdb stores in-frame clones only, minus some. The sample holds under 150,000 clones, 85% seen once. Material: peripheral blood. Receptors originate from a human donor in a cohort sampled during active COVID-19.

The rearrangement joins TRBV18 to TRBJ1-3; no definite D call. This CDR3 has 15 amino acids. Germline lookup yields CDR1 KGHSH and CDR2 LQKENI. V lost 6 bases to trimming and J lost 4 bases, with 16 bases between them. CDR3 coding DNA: TGTGCCAGCTCTCTCGAGGGTGCGGCGGGAAACACCATATATTTT. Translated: CASSLEGAAGNTIYF.

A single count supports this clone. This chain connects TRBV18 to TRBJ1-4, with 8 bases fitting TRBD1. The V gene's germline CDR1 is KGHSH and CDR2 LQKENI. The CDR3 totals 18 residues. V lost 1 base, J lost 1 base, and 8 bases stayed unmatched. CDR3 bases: TGTGCCAGCTCACCACGGCAGGGGGCACATCTAACTAATGAAAAACTGTTTTTT. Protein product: CASSPRQGAHLTNEKLFF.

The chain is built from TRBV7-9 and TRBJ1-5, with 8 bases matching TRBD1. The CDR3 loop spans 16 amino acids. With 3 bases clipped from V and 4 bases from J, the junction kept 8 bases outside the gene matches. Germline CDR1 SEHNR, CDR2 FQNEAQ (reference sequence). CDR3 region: CASSFVTGVGNQPQHF. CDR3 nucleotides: TGTGCCAGCAGCTTCGTGACAGGGGTTGGGAATCAGCCCCAGCATTTT.